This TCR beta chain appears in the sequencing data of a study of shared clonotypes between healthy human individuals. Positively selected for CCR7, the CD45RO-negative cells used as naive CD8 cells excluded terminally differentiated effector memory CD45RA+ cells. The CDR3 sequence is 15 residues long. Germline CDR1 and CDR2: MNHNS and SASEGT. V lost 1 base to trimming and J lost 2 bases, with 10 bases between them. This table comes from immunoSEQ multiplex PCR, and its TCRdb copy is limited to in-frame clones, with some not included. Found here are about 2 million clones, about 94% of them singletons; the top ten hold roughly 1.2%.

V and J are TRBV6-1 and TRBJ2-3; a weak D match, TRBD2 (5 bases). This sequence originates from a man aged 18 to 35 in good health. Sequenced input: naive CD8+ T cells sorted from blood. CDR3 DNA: TGTGCCAGCAGTGAAGGTCCGGGGTACACAGATACGCAGTATTTT. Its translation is CASSEGPGYTDTQYF.